This is a list of T cell receptor beta chains from one sample in a study of T-cell memory formation after mild COVID-19. MiXCR, run by TCRdb on the 5' RACE reads, gives a single entry per CDR3 protein. Of about 360,000 distinct CDR3 sequences in the sample, 10% to 15% are singletons; the top ten hold around 21%. The specimen sequenced was PBMCs or a T cell subset sorted from them (not recorded which). These receptors were collected from a man in his late teens or twenties who had mild COVID-19 (a few samples of this study predate the infection). Cell type and time point are not known. CDR3s include the opening cysteine and the closing phenylalanine or tryptophan. The order of the fields is D gene, J gene, clone size, V gene, CDR3 DNA, CDR3 protein. The D gene is left open where the match is weak. Expanded clones get a size class; other rows say once, few or many, or leave the size out.

>TRBD2|TRBJ2-2|many|TRBV7-7
TGTGCTAGCAGCTTAGCGGGGTCAGAGAACACCGGGGAGCTGTTTTTT
CASSLAGSENTGELFF
>-|TRBJ2-6|few|TRBV5-1
TGCGCCAGCACGACGTTTGGGGCCAACGTCCTGACTTTC
CASTTFGANVLTF
>-|TRBJ1-5|few|TRBV12-3/TRBV12-4
TGTGCCAGCAGCGGCGGTCCGACGGCGCTCCAGCCCCAGCATTTT
CASSGGPTALQPQHF
>-|TRBJ2-6|-|TRBV15
TGTGCCACCAGCACAGGCACCGGGGCCAACGTCCTGACTTTC
CATSTGTGANVLTF
>TRBD1|TRBJ1-2|-|TRBV28
TGTGCCAGCAGTCAAATACTTACAGGGGTGTTGATCTATGGCTACACCTTC
CASSQILTGVLIYGYTF
>-|TRBJ1-1|-|TRBV6-1
TGTGCCAGCAGTGAGAGATTGTCTAACACTGAAGCTTTCTTT
CASSERLSNTEAFF
>TRBD2|TRBJ2-1|-|TRBV4-3
TGCGCCAGCAGCGCGACCTTTGCGGGGGGGCTGGGCGATGAGCAGTTCTTC
CASSATFAGGLGDEQFF
>-|TRBJ1-1|few|TRBV30
TGTGCCTGGAGCCGGTTAAGGGCGGCTGAAGCTTTCTTT
CAWSRLRAAEAFF
>-|TRBJ2-2|many|TRBV10-3
TGTGCCATCAGGCCCGGGGCAGGAAACACCGGGGAGCTGTTTTTT
CAIRPGAGNTGELFF
>-|TRBJ2-2|few|TRBV6-5
TGTGCCAGCAGTCTACCTGGGGCCGGGGAGCTGTTTTTT
CASSLPGAGELFF
>-|TRBJ2-2|-|TRBV4-3
TGCGCCAGCAGCCAAGAATTAATCGACACCGGGGAGCTGTTTTTT
CASSQELIDTGELFF
>-|TRBJ2-2|many|TRBV5-1
TGCGCCAGCAGGATACAGGGCCTCGCCACCGGGGAGCTGTTTTTT
CASRIQGLATGELFF
>-|TRBJ2-5|-|TRBV19
TGTGCCAGTAGTTCCCGCGCAGGCTTTGTCGGAAAGACCCAGTACTTC
CASSSRAGFVGKTQYF
>-|TRBJ1-2|-|TRBV6-2/TRBV6-3
TGTGCCAGCAGAGAACCTAACCGCCTCCGATACTATGGCTACACCTTC
CASREPNRLRYYGYTF
>TRBD1|TRBJ1-2|-|TRBV9
TGTGCCAGCAGCACCCTGGGGACAGGGAACTATGGCTACACCTTC
CASSTLGTGNYGYTF
>-|TRBJ1-2|-|TRBV6-2/TRBV6-3
TGTGCCAGCAGTTACTCGGCCAACCTGGGCAGAGGCAACTATGGCTACACCTTC
CASSYSANLGRGNYGYTF
>-|TRBJ2-7|-|TRBV6-6
TGTGCCAGCAGTTACTCGTGGGGGTCCAAATACGAGCAGTACTTC
CASSYSWGSKYEQYF
>TRBD1|TRBJ2-5|-|TRBV11-3
TGTGCCAGCAGCTTTGGGGGACAGGGAAAAGAGACCCAGTACTTC
CASSFGGQGKETQYF
>-|TRBJ1-1|few|TRBV7-9
TGTGCCAGCAGCCCCGGACTCCAGAACACTGAAGCTTTCTTT
CASSPGLQNTEAFF
>-|TRBJ1-2|few|TRBV4-1
TGCGCCAGCAGCCAGCTCACACTAAACTATGGCTACACCTTC
CASSQLTLNYGYTF
>TRBD1|TRBJ2-2|few|TRBV5-1
TGCGCCAGCAGCTCGCCACCGGGACAGGGTACGAACACCGGGGAGATGTTTTTT
CASSSPPGQGTNTGEMFF
>-|TRBJ2-5|-|TRBV6-2/TRBV6-3
TGTGCCAGCAGCTTGACTTTGTTCGCCCAAGAGACCCAGTACTTC
CASSLTLFAQETQYF
>-|TRBJ2-2|few|TRBV10-3
TGTGCCATCAGTGAGTTCGCGGGATCCACCGGGGAGCTGTTTTTT
CAISEFAGSTGELFF
>-|TRBJ2-4|many|TRBV4-3
TGCGCCAGCAGCCAAGATAGGAGAGACATTCAGTACTTC
CASSQDRRDIQYF
>-|TRBJ1-5|many|TRBV7-2
TGTGCCAGCAGCTTACAGGTTGGAAATCAGCCCCAGCATTTT
CASSLQVGNQPQHF
>-|TRBJ2-7|-|TRBV12-3/TRBV12-4
TGTGCCCCCGACGTATGGGTCTACGAGCAGTACTTC
CAPDVWVYEQYF
>-|TRBJ1-1|-|TRBV29-1
TGCAGCGTTGGCCATGGGGTTGGCACTGAAGCTTTCTTT
CSVGHGVGTEAFF
>-|TRBJ2-6|-|TRBV5-4
TGTGCCAGCAGCCAAGGTAGTTCTGGGGCCAACGTCCTGACTTTC
CASSQGSSGANVLTF
>-|TRBJ1-1|few|TRBV5-1
TGCGCCAGCAGCTTAAGTCCGGGACGGAATGAAGCTTTCTTT
CASSLSPGRNEAFF
>TRBD1|TRBJ1-2|once|TRBV11-2
TGTGCCAGCAGCAAACGACAGGGCTATGGCTACACCTTC
CASSKRQGYGYTF
>-|TRBJ2-4|-|TRBV21-1
TGTGCCAGCAGCGAGGCCGTTTGTATTCGGTACTTC
CASSEAVCIRYF
>-|TRBJ2-1|many|TRBV12-3/TRBV12-4
TGTGCCAGCAGTTTTGAGGACAATGAGCAGTTCTTC
CASSFEDNEQFF
>-|TRBJ1-6|few|TRBV28
TGTGCCAGCAGGAGGGGCGCGAGCTCCTATAATTCACCCCTCCACTTT
CASRRGASSYNSPLHF
>-|TRBJ2-5|few|TRBV4-1
TGCGCCAGCAGCCCCTCCCCTAGCACTCAAGAGACCCAGTACTTC
CASSPSPSTQETQYF
>TRBD1|TRBJ1-2|-|TRBV5-6
TGTGCCAGCAGCTGGGACAGGGGGCTGGATGGCTACACCTTC
CASSWDRGLDGYTF
>TRBD1|TRBJ1-5|-|TRBV4-1
TGCGCCAGCAGCCAAGAGCCGGGACAGGGAGTTCAGCCCCAGCATTTT
CASSQEPGQGVQPQHF
>-|TRBJ2-7|-|TRBV20-1
TGCAGTGCCACCAGTAGGTCTCACGGCTACGAGCAGTACTTC
CSATSRSHGYEQYF
>-|TRBJ1-5|many|TRBV20-1
TGCAGTGCTAGCGGGGCCCAGGGTCAGCCCCAGCATTTT
CSASGAQGQPQHF
>-|TRBJ2-5|few|TRBV20-1
TGCAGTGCTACGCTGGGGGAGACCCAGTACTTC
CSATLGETQYF
>-|TRBJ2-2|few|TRBV29-1
TGCAGCGGAGTCAATGGGAGCACCGGGGAGCTGTTTTTT
CSGVNGSTGELFF
>-|TRBJ2-2|few|TRBV20-1
TGCAGTGCTAGGTCCGACAGACCAAACACCGGGGAGCTGTTTTTT
CSARSDRPNTGELFF
>-|TRBJ1-2|-|TRBV7-9
TGTGCCAGCAGCTTAGTCTGGTTCTATGGCTACACCTTC
CASSLVWFYGYTF